This T cell receptor beta chain was found in a study of shared clonotypes between healthy human individuals. Germline V CDR1 and CDR2: MGHRA, YSYEKL. The CDR3 has 15 amino acids. Trimming removed 0 bases from V and 0 bases from J, with 8 bases in between. Assay: immunoSEQ multiplex PCR; the TCRdb copy retains only in-frame clones and omits some. The table shows fewer than 1.6 million clones, with about 98.5% occurring only once. Negatively enriched CD4+ T cells were divided by CD45RA into naive and memory. The receptor was derived from a man aged 25 to 45 in good health. Material: naive CD4+ T cells sorted from blood. Stated subset: CD45RA+ positively selected. This sequence joins TRBV4-1 and TRBJ1-2, with D hard to call. The CDR3 coding sequence is TGCGCCAGCAGCCAAGATTACGGTGCTAACTATGGCTACACCTTC. It specifies CASSQDYGANYGYTF.